A selection of T cell receptor beta chains follows, all from one sample in a study of shared clonotypes between healthy human individuals. Method: immunoSEQ multiplex PCR; TCRdb's copy keeps in-frame clones and lacks some. Of some 1,100,000 clones listed, 78% were seen once; the top ten hold 0.5% to 0.6%. Input material: memory CD4+ T cells from PBMCs. The receptors come from a man between 18 and 29 years old in good health. Some clones in this sample may be carry-over from other donors' samples. CDR3s include the opening cysteine and the closing phenylalanine or tryptophan. The D gene is left open where the match is weak. A clone size is listed for some rows: how often the clone was seen (once, few, many), or a class if it is expanded.

J gene	D gene	CDR3 length	clone size	V gene	CDR3 protein	CDR3 DNA
TRBJ1-6	-	15	-	TRBV28	CASTPPSSYNSPLHF	TGTGCCAGCACCCCCCCCAGCTCCTATAATTCACCCCTCCACTTT
TRBJ2-1	TRBD2	16	-	TRBV25-1	CASSENRASGYNEQFF	TGTGCCAGCAGTGAAAATCGGGCTAGCGGTTACAATGAGCAGTTCTTC
TRBJ2-5	-	14	-	TRBV7-9	CASSLGVDGETQYF	TGTGCCAGCAGCCTGGGGGTAGATGGAGAGACCCAGTACTTC
TRBJ2-6	TRBD1	14	-	TRBV9	CASSAGTGNNVLTF	TGTGCCAGCAGCGCCGGGACAGGGAACAACGTCCTGACTTTC
TRBJ2-2	TRBD1	13	-	TRBV19	CASSTDRAGELFF	TGTGCCAGTAGTACCGACAGGGCCGGGGAGCTGTTTTTT
TRBJ2-3	-	13	-	TRBV12-5	CASGTLGTDTQYF	TGTGCTAGTGGTACTCTTGGCACAGATACGCAGTATTTT
TRBJ2-6	-	19	few	TRBV5-1	CASSGNDRRLSSGANVLTF	TGCGCCAGCAGCGGAAACGACCGGAGACTTAGCTCTGGGGCCAACGTCCTGACTTTC
TRBJ2-2	-	18	-	TRBV4-1	CASSQPPPGTANTGELFF	TGCGCCAGCAGCCAACCGCCCCCAGGGACCGCTAACACCGGGGAGCTGTTTTTT
TRBJ1-2	-	14	-	TRBV30	CAWDPDAGYSGYTF	TGTGCCTGGGACCCGGATGCGGGGTACTCCGGCTACACCTTC
TRBJ1-3	-	17	-	TRBV7-9	CASSWYREMGSGNTIYF	TGTGCCAGCAGCTGGTACAGGGAAATGGGCTCTGGAAACACCATATATTTT
TRBJ1-3	-	12	-	TRBV28	CASSWTGKGYYF	TGTGCCAGCAGCTGGACGGGGAAGGGTTACTATTTT
TRBJ2-3	-	13	-	TRBV14	CASRLRSTDTQYF	TGTGCCAGCAGACTCCGAAGCACAGATACGCAGTATTTT
TRBJ1-3	TRBD1	15	-	TRBV5-1	CASRSPGTAGNTIYF	TGCGCCAGCAGGTCCCCTGGGACAGCTGGAAACACCATATATTTT
TRBJ2-7	-	15	-	TRBV11-3	CASSLGGGSSYEQYF	TGTGCCAGCAGCTTAGGAGGGGGGAGTTCCTACGAGCAGTACTTC
TRBJ2-3	-	15	many	TRBV4-1	CASSQELASTDTQYF	TGCGCCAGCAGCCAAGAACTAGCTAGCACAGATACGCAGTATTTT
TRBJ2-5	-	13	-	TRBV27	CASSPGFQETQYF	TGTGCCAGCAGTCCGGGGTTTCAAGAGACCCAGTACTTC
TRBJ2-4	-	15	once	TRBV7-6	CASSSVSGGQNIQYF	TGTGCCAGCAGCTCAGTCAGTGGGGGCCAAAACATTCAGTACTTC
TRBJ2-7	-	12	-	TRBV5-6	CASSWGDGEQYF	TGTGCCAGCAGCTGGGGGGACGGCGAGCAGTACTTC
TRBJ2-1	-	12	-	TRBV9	CASSAPSGEQFF	TGTGCCAGCAGCGCCCCTAGTGGTGAGCAGTTCTTC
TRBJ2-7	-	13	once	TRBV15	CATSRGSIYEQYF	TGTGCCACCAGCAGAGGGTCGATCTACGAGCAGTACTTC
TRBJ2-1	-	14	-	TRBV2	CATTPRESWNEQFF	TGTGCCACCACCCCACGGGAGTCCTGGAATGAGCAGTTCTTC
TRBJ2-7	TRBD1	16	-	TRBV30	CAWRSLQGDRPYEQYF	TGTGCCTGGAGGAGCCTCCAGGGGGACAGACCCTACGAGCAGTACTTC
TRBJ2-1	TRBD2	14	-	TRBV5-1	CASSLDGTSDEQFF	TGCGCCAGCAGCTTGGACGGGACTAGTGATGAGCAGTTCTTC
TRBJ1-5	-	15	-	TRBV18	CASSPALTAYQPQHF	TGTGCCAGCTCACCAGCGTTGACCGCTTATCAGCCCCAGCATTTT
TRBJ2-3	TRBD2	16	-	TRBV28	CASSQGLARGSDTQYF	TGTGCCAGCAGTCAAGGACTAGCCCGAGGGTCAGATACGCAGTATTTT
TRBJ2-7	-	12	-	TRBV6-5	CASRGDSYEQYF	TGTGCCAGCAGAGGGGACTCCTACGAGCAGTACTTC
TRBJ2-5	-	18	-	TRBV11-3	CASSLVQPGETAKETQYF	TGTGCCAGCAGCTTAGTCCAGCCGGGCGAGACGGCCAAAGAGACCCAGTACTTC
TRBJ2-7	TRBD1	13	-	TRBV13	CASTGGPSYEQYF	TGTGCCAGTACAGGGGGCCCGTCCTACGAGCAGTACTTC
TRBJ2-5	TRBD1	14	-	TRBV25-1	CASVNRGTGETQYF	TGTGCCAGTGTTAACAGGGGGACAGGCGAGACCCAGTACTTC